This TCR beta chain was captured by sequencing in a study of spatial heterogeneity in lung cancer. MiXCR, applied by TCRdb to the 5' RACE reads, yields one record per CDR3 protein. The data hold around 87,000 distinct CDR3 sequences, with about an eighth observed a single time. Study-wide results and caveats: Detection of ubiquitous tumor TCRs in blood was higher at resection than follow-up.

Time point in this sample: sample taken at primary tumor resection. Donors were 55 to 75 untreated early-stage non-small cell lung cancer patients. Sequencing was performed on whole RNA extracted from tumor and nontumor lung tissue, or from frozen PBMC, and the material was left unsorted. Losses at the gene ends were 7 bases for V and 6 bases for J; bases not matched to a gene: 8. This CDR3 spans 14 amino acids. Germline-derived CDR1 and CDR2 are SGHAT and FQDESV (reference sequence). The sample holds many counts of this clonotype. Its matching antigen is unknown. Here the sequenced sample was PBMCs, taken at surgery. This TCR was recovered from a male donor with early-stage non-small cell lung cancer. The chain uses TRBV11-1 and TRBJ2-7, with TRBD1 matching 11 bases. For the CDR3, the DNA is TGTGCCAGCACCCCCCGGGACAGGGGGTCCGAGCAGTACTTC. Translation gives CASTPRDRGSEQYF.